At least ten counts were recorded for the clone carrying this TCR beta chain. Antigen specificity is unknown. The sample originates from a study of T cells in Graves' hyperthyroidism and ophthalmopathy. TCR beta CDR3 regions were amplified from RNA. HTBI primers were the set used in a first-round RT-PCR of the TCR CDR3. TCRdb itself ran the multiplex PCR reads through MiXCR, one entry per CDR3 protein. The sample shows hundreds of thousands of distinct CDR3 sequences, approximately 14% of them seen only once. CDR1 and CDR2 from the germline V gene are LGHDT and YNNKEL (reference sequence). CDR3 length: 11 residues. Trimming pared 1 base from V and 6 bases from J, leaving 2 bases between. A roughly 9.3 ml volume of fresh peripheral blood provided the PBMCs. Study conclusions and caveats: Blood also carried most thyroid clonotypes expanded above 0.001.

This receptor was taken from a woman aged 18-35 years with Graves' hyperthyroidism. Material for sequencing was blood. The rearrangement uses TRBV3-1 and TRBJ2-3; no clear D gene. The CDR3 coding sequence is TGTGCCAGCAGCCAAGCGGATACGCAGTATTTT. Residues: CASSQADTQYF.